The 31 T cell receptor beta chains in this list originate from one sample, sequenced in a study of CXCR3-negative and CXCR3-positive naive CD8 T cells. General study findings and limits: The TRB CDR3s that CXCR3-positive naive cells carried were more hydrophobic than those of CXCR3-negative naive cells.

For these TCRs, the target antigens are not known. cDNA libraries for TRB were generated by 5' RACE incorporating UMI labels. TCRdb re-analyzed the 5' RACE reads; it lists each CDR3 protein once, without DNA. This sample's table reports tens of thousands of distinct CDR3 sequences. The sequenced sample was naive CXCR3+ CD8+ T cells from blood. As to subset: CD45RO-CCR7+CD27+CD95- naive CD8+ T cells expressing CXCR3 (TNR3+). Every receptor here comes from a human donor in good health. Some clones in this sample may be carry-over from other donors' samples.

The chain employs TRBV5-1 and TRBJ2-1; the TCRdb call, TRBD1, lacks DNA for checking. Germline V lookup: CDR1 SGHRS, CDR2 YFSETQ. The length of the CDR3 is 14 residues. The CDR3 here is CATKPVPPSNEQFF.

The chain employs TRBV2 and TRBJ1-1. Germline CDR1 and CDR2: SNHLY and FYNNEI. The CDR3 is 14 residues long. CDR3 loop: CASGEDGANTEAFF.

The rearrangement links TRBV15 to TRBJ2-1; TCRdb calls TRBD2, which cannot be checked without DNA. The CDR3 is 18 residues long. Germline lookup yields CDR1 LNHNV and CDR2 YYDKDF (reference sequence). CDR3 sequence: CATSRVVSLAGAVDEQFF. The variable domain in full, with the rest retrieved from reference TRBV15 and TRBJ2-1, is DAMVIQNPRYQVTQFGKPVTLSCSQTLNHNVMYWYQQKSSQAPKLLFHYYDKDFNNEADTPDNFQSRRPNTSFCFLDIRSPGLGDTAMYLCATSRVVSLAGAVDEQFFGPGTRLTVL.

V and J are TRBV12-3 or TRBV12-4 and TRBJ2-7; TCRdb calls TRBD2, which cannot be checked without DNA. This CDR3 contains 13 residues. CDR3 sequence reads: CASSPGPTREQYF.

CDR3 amino acids: CASSLKTGELFF. The V gene is TRBV27, the J gene TRBJ2-2. Germline values: CDR1 MNHEY, CDR2 SMNVEV (reference sequence). The CDR3 is 12 amino acids.

This chain joins TRBV7-8 and TRBJ2-4. CDR1 is SGHVS, CDR2 FQNEAQ, per germline. This CDR3 region has 11 residues. The CDR3 loop is CASSPGDIQYF. Complete variable domain (other parts from reference TRBV7-8 and TRBJ2-4): GAGVSQSPRYKVAKRGQDVALRCDPISGHVSLFWYQQALGQGPEFLTYFQNEAQLDKSGLPSDRFFAERPEGSVSTLKIQRTQQEDSAVYLCASSPGDIQYFGAGTRLSVL.

The V call is TRBV13, the J call TRBJ2-7; lacking DNA, the TRBD1 call made by TCRdb goes unchecked. CDR1 is PRHDT and CDR2 is FYEKMQ in the germline V gene (reference sequence). This CDR3 contains 15 residues. The chain's CDR3 is CASAGAGTGDYEQYF.

The V gene is TRBV25-1, the J gene TRBJ2-7; TCRdb returns TRBD1, unconfirmable since there is no DNA. Germline CDR1 reads MGHDK; CDR2 reads SYGVNS. The CDR3 spans 17 residues. CDR3 protein: CASSEYFLGTGIPVQYF.

V gene TRBV5-6 combines with J gene TRBJ2-1; TCRdb returns TRBD1, unconfirmable since there is no DNA. The V gene's germline CDR1 is SGHDT and CDR2 YYEEEE. CDR3 length: 15 residues. The CDR3 sequence is CASSWPGQPYNEQFF.

The V gene is TRBV28, the J gene TRBJ2-7; as DNA is missing, the TRBD1 call by TCRdb cannot be tested. Looked up from germline, CDR1 is MDHEN and CDR2 is SYDVKM. The CDR3 has 14 amino acids. CDR3 sequence: CASNTDRGLYEQYF. Full variable domain (remainder filled in from reference TRBV28 and TRBJ2-7): DVKVTQSSRYLVKRTGEKVFLECVQDMDHENMFWYRQDPGLGLRLIYFSYDVKMKEKGDIPEGYSVSREKKERFSLILESASTNQTSMYLCASNTDRGLYEQYFGPGTRLTVT.

The gene calls are TRBV4-1 and TRBJ1-3. CDR3 length: 13 residues. Germline CDR1 is MGHRA and CDR2 is YSYEKL. The CDR3 is CASSQGGRNTIYF.

The chain employs TRBV7-6 and TRBJ2-1; lacking DNA, the TRBD2 call made by TCRdb goes unchecked. CDR1 is SGHVS and CDR2 is FNYEAQ in the germline V gene. The CDR3 totals 17 residues. The CDR3 loop is CASSAPGGTSGQNEQFF.

The chain has TRBV12-3 or TRBV12-4 and TRBJ1-2. The CDR3 extends over 13 amino acids. CDR3 sequence: CASTLGMGYGYTF.

The J gene is TRBJ2-1, the V gene TRBV29-1. Germline loops: CDR1 SQVTM, CDR2 ANQGSEA. CDR3 length: 12 amino acids. The CDR3 sequence: CSVESENPEQFF.

The V gene is TRBV4-1, the J gene TRBJ2-1. This CDR3 comprises 14 residues. Germline V gene sequence: CDR1 MGHRA, CDR2 YSYEKL. The CDR3: CASSQEGTDNEQFF.

J is TRBJ2-7 and V is TRBV6-6; TCRdb outputs TRBD1, but without DNA this stays unchecked. The CDR3 runs to 13 residues. Germline V gives CDR1 MNHNY, CDR2 SVGAGI (reference sequence). CDR3 sequence: CASTIGHPYEQYF.

J is TRBJ2-6 and V is TRBV4-1; without DNA, the TCRdb call of TRBD2 cannot be checked. CDR3 size: 17 residues. The germline CDR1 and CDR2 sequences are MGHRA and YSYEKL. CDR3 loop: CASSQSLGGAGANVLTF.

This chain links TRBV3-1 with TRBJ2-3; the TCRdb D gene call, TRBD2, has no DNA to confirm it. The CDR3 runs to 19 residues. CDR1 is LGHDT and CDR2 is YNNKEL in the germline V gene (reference sequence). Here the CDR3 reads CASSQYNHGLAIPADTQYF.

The gene calls are TRBV29-1 and TRBJ2-3; checking the TCRdb D call of TRBD2 is not possible without DNA. CDR1 SQVTM and CDR2 ANQGSEA come from the germline V gene. This CDR3 comprises 13 residues. The CDR3 reads CSVCGRNTDTQYF.

This sequence joins TRBV5-1 and TRBJ1-1; with no DNA, the TCRdb D assignment of TRBD1 cannot be verified. The CDR3 sequence is 14 residues long. Germline CDR1 SGHRS, CDR2 YFSETQ. Here the CDR3 reads CASSPDRPNTEAFF.

The chain joins TRBV15 to TRBJ2-3. Per the germline V gene, CDR1 is LNHNV and CDR2 is YYDKDF (reference sequence). The CDR3 length is 13 residues. This CDR3 is CATSSMWTDTQYF.

The V gene is TRBV29-1, the J gene TRBJ2-1; TCRdb's assignment of TRBD1 cannot be checked, as there is no DNA. The CDR3 runs to 14 residues. Looked up from germline, CDR1 is SQVTM and CDR2 is ANQGSEA. The CDR3 spells CSVVRQGDNNEQFF.

The rearrangement joins TRBV7-9 to TRBJ2-5; TCRdb reports TRBD2, a call that lacks DNA to check it against. CDR1 and CDR2 from the germline V gene are SEHNR and FQNEAQ (reference sequence). The CDR3 runs to 20 residues. CDR3 in amino acids: CASSLPQMLDTTLVAETQYF.

This chain links TRBV29-1 with TRBJ2-7. Germline V gene lookup returns CDR1 SQVTM and CDR2 ANQGSEA. The CDR3 consists of 11 residues. CDR3 protein: CSVEDSYEQYF.

The genes are TRBV5-5 and TRBJ2-2; there is no DNA to check the TCRdb D call of TRBD1. The CDR3 is 15 amino acids. Germline CDR1 and CDR2: SGHKS and YYEKEE (reference sequence). This CDR3 is CASSFTGGETGELFF.

This sequence joins TRBV12-3 or TRBV12-4 and TRBJ2-5; TCRdb's assignment of TRBD1 cannot be checked, as there is no DNA. The length of the CDR3 is 12 residues. The chain's CDR3 is CASSDRVQTQYF.

This chain uses TRBV7-9 with TRBJ2-7; with no DNA, the TCRdb D assignment of TRBD1 cannot be verified. CDR1 is SEHNR and CDR2 is FQNEAQ in the germline V gene (reference sequence). The CDR3 extends over 14 amino acids. This CDR3 is CASSLEGGADEQYF. Using reference TRBV7-9 and TRBJ2-7 for the parts outside the CDR3, the full variable domain is DTGVSQNPRHKITKRGQNVTFRCDPISEHNRLYWYRQTLGQGPEFLTYFQNEAQLEKSRLLSDRFSAERPKGSFSTLEIQRTEQGDSAMYLCASSLEGGADEQYFGPGTRLTVT.

The V call is TRBV3-1, the J call TRBJ1-2. Germline CDR1 reads LGHDT; CDR2 reads YNNKEL (reference sequence). The CDR3 contains 15 residues. The CDR3 sequence is CASSHRSGNNYGYTF.

This rearrangement joins TRBV20-1 to TRBJ1-6. CDR3 length: 16 residues. CDR1 is DFQATT, CDR2 SNEGSKA, per germline (reference sequence). CDR3 sequence reads: CSARDREQRRNSPLHF.

The genes are TRBV4-1 and TRBJ2-7; TCRdb indicates TRBD1, and absent DNA this call remains unverified. Germline V gene sequence: CDR1 MGHRA, CDR2 YSYEKL. The CDR3 totals 14 residues. The chain's CDR3 is CASSQDRGPYEQYF.

J is TRBJ2-7 and V is TRBV5-1. The CDR3 extends over 14 amino acids. The germline V gene has CDR1 SGHRS and CDR2 YFSETQ. The CDR3 region is CASSQETATYEQYF. The entire variable domain, with the rest obtained from reference TRBV5-1 and TRBJ2-7, is as follows: KAGVTQTPRYLIKTRGQQVTLSCSPISGHRSVSWYQQTPGQGLQFLFEYFSETQRNKGNFPGRFSGRQFSNSRSEMNVSTLELGDSALYLCASSQETATYEQYFGPGTRLTVT.